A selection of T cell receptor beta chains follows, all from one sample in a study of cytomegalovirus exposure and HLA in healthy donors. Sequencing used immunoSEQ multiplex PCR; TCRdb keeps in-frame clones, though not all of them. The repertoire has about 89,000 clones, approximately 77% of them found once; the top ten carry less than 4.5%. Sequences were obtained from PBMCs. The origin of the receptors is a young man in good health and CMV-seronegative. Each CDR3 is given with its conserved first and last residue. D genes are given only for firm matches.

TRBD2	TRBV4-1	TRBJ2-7	CASSPGTSKWTYEQYF
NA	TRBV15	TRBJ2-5	CATSREIARGFQETQYF
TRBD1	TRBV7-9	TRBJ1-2	CSIGQEVGYTF
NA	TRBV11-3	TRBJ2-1	CASSIKRVNYNEQFF
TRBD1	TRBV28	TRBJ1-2	CASSRTGVVGYTF
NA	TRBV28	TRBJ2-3	CASSQKRGTQYF
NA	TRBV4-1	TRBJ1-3	CASSQGWAQGMGNTIYF
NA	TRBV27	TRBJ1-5	CASSPGQSNQPQHF
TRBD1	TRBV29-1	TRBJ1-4	CSVSQPGTGGEKLFF
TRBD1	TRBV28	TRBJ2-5	CASRKTGFGEQYF
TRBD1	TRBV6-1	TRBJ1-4	CASRIGTGFNEKLFF
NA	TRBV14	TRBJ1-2	CASSQETTWGYTF
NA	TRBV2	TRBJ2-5	CASGTGVGETQYF
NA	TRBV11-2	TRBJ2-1	CASSLDRRGNEQFF
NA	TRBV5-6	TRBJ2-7	CASSLTWDSAYEQYF
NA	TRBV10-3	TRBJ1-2	CAITITGNYGYTF
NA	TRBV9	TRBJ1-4	CASSVGDSEPEKLFF
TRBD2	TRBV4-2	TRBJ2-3	CASSQERTSGGNTDTQYF
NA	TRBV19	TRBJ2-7	CASSIGQFYEQYF
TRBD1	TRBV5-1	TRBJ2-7	CASSSGQGHDEQYF
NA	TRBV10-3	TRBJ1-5	CAISMGYSNQPQHF
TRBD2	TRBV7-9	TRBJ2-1	CASSQRLGYSGSPPRQFF
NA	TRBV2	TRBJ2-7	CASSTSYEQYF
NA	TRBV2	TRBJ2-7	CASILGGFEQYF
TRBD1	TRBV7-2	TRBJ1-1	CASSLISRDRPFF
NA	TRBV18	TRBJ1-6	CASSTTEYNSPLHF
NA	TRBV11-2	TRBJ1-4	CASSPTENEKLFF
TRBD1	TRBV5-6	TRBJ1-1	CASSFGTGVNTEAFF
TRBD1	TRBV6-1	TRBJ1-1	CASKTGGGRDTEAFF
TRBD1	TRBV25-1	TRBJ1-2	CASSNTGGYGYTF
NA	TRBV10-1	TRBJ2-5	CASSETQGAETQYF
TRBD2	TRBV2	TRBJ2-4	CASSPTSGILAKNIQYF
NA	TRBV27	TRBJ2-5	CASSLRLRETQYF
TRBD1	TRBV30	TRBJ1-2	CAWLKGTAGYGYTF
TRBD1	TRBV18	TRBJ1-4	CASSPHRGREKLFF
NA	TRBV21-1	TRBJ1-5	CASSNVDSLIGNQPQHF
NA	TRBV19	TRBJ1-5	CASSNRGGYNQPQHF
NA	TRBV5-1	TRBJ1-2	CASSREPTEVSGYTF
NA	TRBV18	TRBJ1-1	CASSPPGSRNTEAFF
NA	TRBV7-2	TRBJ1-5	CASSPTGTDRYQPQHF
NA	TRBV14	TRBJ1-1	CASSQKQLNTEAFF
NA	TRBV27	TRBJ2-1	CASSFGVSYNEQFF
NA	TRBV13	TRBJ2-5	CASSLQQETQYF
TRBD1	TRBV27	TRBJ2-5	CASSSRDRERGTQYF
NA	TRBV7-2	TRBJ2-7	CASSLDRISYEQYF
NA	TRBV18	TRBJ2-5	CASSPEAEIQETQYF
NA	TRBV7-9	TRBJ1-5	CASSPLYSNQPQHF
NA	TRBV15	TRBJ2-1	CATSRVTQGGDEQFF
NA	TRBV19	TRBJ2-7	CASSITERYEQYF
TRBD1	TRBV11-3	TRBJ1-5	CASSLDTGVREPQHF
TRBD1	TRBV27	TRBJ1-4	CASPRGPAPYPNEKLFF
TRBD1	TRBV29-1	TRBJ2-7	CSVRQGAGEQYF